The T cell receptor beta chain under discussion was sequenced for a study of cytomegalovirus exposure and HLA in healthy donors. Whole-study results and caveats: In vitro testing confirmed three CMV-associated chains as specific for CMV antigens.

This clone has only a few counts. Its specificity is not known. The donors formed part of the approximately 120-subject validation cohort, distinct from the approximately 670-subject first cohort. The repertoire was sequenced with immunoSEQ multiplex PCR; TCRdb's copy has only in-frame clones and lacks some. The sample has some 140,000 clones; 80% to 90% are singletons. The germline V gene has CDR1 SNHLY and CDR2 FYNNEI. The CDR3 is 14 residues long. V gave up 6 bases and J gave up 7 bases; unmatched junction bases: 3. The chain has TRBV2 and TRBJ1-6, with 10 bases aligning to TRBD1. The origin of this receptor is a man in his late teens or twenties in good health and CMV-seronegative. Sequences were obtained from PBMCs. The CDR3 here is CASRVDRGNSPLHF. In nucleotides, the CDR3 is TGTGCCAGCAGGGTGGACAGGGGGAATTCACCCCTCCACTTT.